This entry lists 9 T cell receptor beta chains sequenced from one sample in a study of cytomegalovirus exposure and HLA in healthy donors listed by TCRdb under 2017. The library was built by means of the immunoSEQ multiplex PCR assay. Here the immuneACCESS table is served through TCRdb, limited to in-frame sequences with V and J called. Missing clones are a known gap in these copies; in checked studies unresolved V genes cover under half, and the rest lacks a known reason. The sample yields approximately 99,000 clones; roughly 84% were counted once. The ten top clones hold more than 2.5% of the sample. Sequences were obtained from PBMCs. Receptor source: a woman aged 18 to 35 in good health and CMV-seronegative.

This chain links TRBV5-6 with TRBJ2-7; perhaps TRBD2 as D (7 bases). CDR3 size: 13 residues. V lost 0 bases to trimming and J lost 5 bases, with 9 bases between them. Germline V CDR1 and CDR2: SGHDT, YYEEEE. The CDR3 DNA sequence: TGTGCCAGCAGCTTGGCCGGGGGGCACGAGCAGTACTTC. Protein: CASSLAGGHEQYF.

The V gene is TRBV2, the J gene TRBJ1-1; 8 nucleotides agree with TRBD1. J lost 4 bases, V lost 5 bases, and 6 bases had no gene match. CDR3 length: 14 residues. Germline V gene data show CDR1 as SNHLY and CDR2 as FYNNEI. The CDR3 reads CASSSPGGITEAFF. In DNA, the CDR3 is TGTGCCAGCAGTTCCCCAGGGGGCATCACTGAAGCTTTCTTT.

V usage is TRBV7-9 and J usage is TRBJ1-5, with TRBD1 matching 11 bases. The CDR3 loop spans 17 amino acids. Trimming cost V 5 bases and J 3 bases; bases outside gene matches: 9. Germline loops: CDR1 SEHNR, CDR2 FQNEAQ (reference sequence). This chain's CDR3 is CASSQAPGQGVNQPQHF. CDR3 nucleotides: TGTGCCAGCAGCCAAGCACCGGGACAGGGGGTCAATCAGCCCCAGCATTTT.

For this clone: Other DNA variants within this sample encode the same CDR3. The chain has TRBV30 and TRBJ1-2, with TRBD1 as a possible D gene (6 bases). This CDR3 spans 13 amino acids. V was cut by 0 bases and J by 3 bases, with 8 bases left in between. Germline loops: CDR1 GTSNPN, CDR2 SVGIG (reference sequence). This CDR3 is CAWSVQGDYGYTF. CDR3 DNA: TGTGCCTGGAGTGTACAGGGCGACTATGGCTACACCTTC.

The chain carries TRBV4-1 and TRBJ1-1, with 8 bases fitting TRBD1. Germline trimming cut 5 bases from V and 11 bases from J; bases unmatched to any gene: 13. Germline V CDR1 and CDR2: MGHRA, YSYEKL. The CDR3 consists of 14 residues. The CDR3 sequence is CASSAATGEGWAFF. The DNA of the CDR3 is TGCGCCAGCAGCGCCGCGACAGGGGAAGGATGGGCTTTCTTT.

The chain combines TRBV28 with TRBJ1-6; 9 bases are a match to TRBD1. The length of the CDR3 is 18 residues. The germline gives CDR1 MDHEN, CDR2 SYDVKM. With V trimmed by 5 bases and J by 3 bases, 11 bases remained unmatched. CDR3 protein: CASSPSRDRVVYNSPLHF. DNA of the CDR3: TGTGCCAGCAGTCCGTCCCGGGACAGGGTTGTCTATAATTCACCCCTCCACTTT.

V is TRBV19 and J is TRBJ2-2, with 7 bases identical to TRBD1. Germline trimming cut 7 bases from V and 1 base from J; bases unmatched to any gene: 6. The CDR3 runs 15 residues. CDR1 LNHDA and CDR2 SQIVND come from the germline V gene (reference sequence). The CDR3 sequence: CASKRGLENTGELFF. CDR3 DNA sequence: TGTGCCAGTAAGAGGGGGCTTGAGAACACCGGGGAGCTGTTTTTT.

The chain employs TRBV30 and TRBJ1-3; D may be TRBD1 (6 bases). CDR3 length: 16 amino acids. Germline V gene lookup returns CDR1 GTSNPN and CDR2 SVGIG (reference sequence). Deletions cut 2 bases from V and 4 bases from J, with 18 bases between. The CDR3: CAWSSTGPKLGNTIYF. CDR3 DNA: TGTGCCTGGAGTTCGACAGGACCCAAACTAGGAAACACCATATATTTT.

The CDR3 spells CASSPGQGFMSPLHF. CDR3 coding DNA: TGCGCCAGCAGCCCGGGACAGGGTTTTATGTCACCCCTCCACTTT. This chain joins TRBV5-1 and TRBJ1-6, with 9 nucleotides matching TRBD1. Trimming took 4 bases from V and 10 from J; bases not matched to a gene: 9. In germline, CDR1 is SGHRS, CDR2 YFSETQ. The CDR3 length is 15 residues.